This T cell receptor beta chain derives from a study of blood T cell repertoires in COVID-19. The germline V gene encodes CDR1 SGDLS and CDR2 YYNGEE. The CDR3 is 15 residues long. Trimming took 4 bases from V and 0 from J, leaving 14 bases between them. Method: immunoSEQ multiplex PCR; TCRdb's copy keeps in-frame clones and lacks some. This repertoire shows about 52,000 clones, around 82% found once; its top ten account for over 20%. The genes are TRBV9 and TRBJ2-7; TRBD1 is a possible D gene (5 bases). The clonotype was recovered from a woman aged 80 or older with COVID-19, enrolled during active disease. Sequencing was carried out using peripheral blood. This chain's CDR3 is CASSPREGASYEQYF. CDR3 bases: TGTGCCAGCAGCCCCCGAGAAGGGGCCTCCTACGAGCAGTACTTC. Full variable domain (outside the CDR3, taken from reference TRBV9 and TRBJ2-7): DSGVTQTPKHLITATGQRVTLRCSPRSGDLSVYWYQQSLDQGLQFLIQYYNGEERAKGNILERFSAQQFPDLHSELNLSSLELGDSALYFCASSPREGASYEQYFGPGTRLTVT.